Reported below is one T cell receptor (beta chain). Its antigen remains unidentified. Base qualities were left out, and no much larger clone turns up one base away. This sample is drawn from a study of OX40 agonist ivuxolimab in advanced cancers. Broadly, across the study: The costimulatory receptor OX40 (CD134) was targeted by ivuxolimab, a fully human IgG2 agonistic monoclonal antibody. The dose-escalation cohort was about 86% male with a mean age of roughly 62 years, ranging from roughly 20 to 85. Partial responses were achieved by three dose-escalation patients, of whom one had hepatocellular carcinoma and two had cutaneous melanoma. Of the 50 or so patients in dose escalation, about 20 had hepatocellular carcinoma, some 15 had melanoma, 9 had renal cell carcinoma and 9 had head and neck cancer. The paper reports the monotherapy dose-escalation portion (N of about 56 patients) of the phase I ivuxolimab trial. Intravenous ivuxolimab was administered to patients every 2 weeks at six dose levels: 0.01, 0.1, 0.3, 1.5, 3 and 10 mg/kg. Patients were allowed to have had prior anti-PD-1, anti-PD-L1 or anti-CTLA-4 therapy, and 40% of the dose-escalation patients had been treated with checkpoint inhibitors. Peripheral TCRbeta sequencing aimed to test whether ivuxolimab altered TCR sequence diversity and caused clonal T-cell expansion.

To sequence the TCRbeta CDR3 region, genomic DNA was isolated from the sorted cells. The immunoSEQ Assay was used for sequencing of TCRbeta CDR3 regions. Not all clones reach the TCRdb copy of this immuneACCESS table, which keeps in-frame sequences only. Checked studies attribute under half of the gap to unresolved V genes and leave the rest unexplained. In all, the sample holds tens of thousands of clones, and about 88% of those were seen once. Clones ranked in the top ten supply roughly 1% of the sample. Points the paper makes about the study in general: After ivuxolimab, CD8+ T cells had more expanded clones than CD4+ T cells on average. Which antigens the clonally expanded peripheral T cells were specific for was not determined. In the 0.1-3.0 mg/kg groups, partial responders were among the patients with the lowest normalized peripheral clonal expansion, particularly in CD8+ T cells. Clonal expansion of both CD4+ and CD8+ blood T cells was observed from baseline to week 6 at doses 0.1 to 3.0 mg/kg. Low levels of normalized T-cell clonal expansion were also seen in some nonresponding patients.

Between the V and J ends, shortened by 3 bases and 7 bases respectively, the junction contains 15 bases. From a lookup of the germline V gene, CDR1 and CDR2 are MNHNS and SASEGT. The CDR3 holds 14 amino acids from the cysteine to the phenylalanine. The entry retains the CDR3 DNA only, 42 bases that are in frame from base 1. The trial excluded patients who had a history of autoimmune disease or who were on systemic immunosuppression. Peripheral blood for TCR sequencing was drawn from every dose cohort at baseline, at cycle 4 day 1 and at cycle 7 day 1. The samples were taken from a phase I, first-in-human, multicenter, open-label dose-escalation trial of ivuxolimab. The trial enrolled adults with locally advanced or metastatic head and neck squamous cell, hepatocellular, melanoma or renal cell carcinoma. Before TCR sequencing, CD4+ and CD8+ T cells were separately sorted from peripheral blood.

The rearrangement joined TRBV6-1 to TRBJ2-5; a tentative D call is TRBD2 (6 bases match). The specimen was CD4+ or CD8+ T cells sorted from blood, collected in a trial of the OX40 agonist ivuxolimab. The receptor comes from an adult with an advanced solid tumor such as melanoma, head and neck, liver or kidney cancer. The nucleotides are TGTGCCAGCAGTGATGGCGGGGCGAGGGGGACCCAGTACTTC. The encoded protein is CASSDGGARGTQYF.